This T cell receptor beta chain was retrieved from a study of blood T cells in healthy people across ages (dated by TCRdb to the mid-2010s). Background on the whole study: In model experiments, template switching captured about one uniquely barcoded TCR beta cDNA molecule for every two T cells. The donors were split into four age groups: young (average 16 years), middle-aged (over 35), aged (around 67) and long-lived (under 90). To avoid experimental bias, donors of different ages were randomly spread across the sequencing lanes. Age-related changes in TCR beta repertoire diversity were measured in the study by deep sequencing normalized with unique cDNA molecular identifiers. For two donors (one aged 18 to 30 and one aged 80 or older), the study analyzed two additional independent replicas of 1 million unique cDNA reads from the same blood draw.

General conclusions and limits of the study: Compared with the aged group, more naive CD4+ T cells, fewer expanded clones and increased TCR diversity were shown by the long-lived group, suggesting age selection. Observed TCR beta diversity per million T cells fell roughly linearly with age, and a significant reduction was already apparent by age about 36. Estimates of total diversity based on one million sequenced T cells were considered lower bounds and underestimates. Since profiling was done on bulk unsorted PBMCs, naive and antigen-experienced compartments could not be conclusively compared. Donor CMV infection status was unknown, potentially confounding age-related changes in expanded clonotypes. Observed TCR beta diversity correlated strongly with the percentage of naive T cells measured by flow cytometry.

This clonotype has a count of ten or more. Its antigen specificity is not known. The sample holds no much larger clone one base away, and base qualities are not on file. The library was generated by 5' RACE. Instrument used: Illumina HiSeq 2500. A second PCR of roughly 7 to 12 cycles was run with a J-beta primer mix and a sample-barcoded 5' primer. A template-switch 5' adaptor carrying 12 random nucleotides introduced a unique molecular identifier onto each TCR beta cDNA molecule. Each sample yielded at least 2.5 million CDR3-containing paired-end reads. All of the RNA was converted into first-strand cDNA using the Mint cDNA synthesis kit, with a TRBC-specific oligonucleotide serving as the primer. Following uracil-DNA glycosylase treatment, a first 18-cycle PCR with universal primers M1SS and BC2_uni_R was performed on all cDNA. For the original study's pipeline: Normalization of each sample was performed by random selection of 1 million high-quality reads, each carrying a distinct molecular identifier. Instead of being binned into consensus sequences, reads with shared molecular identifiers were discarded. CDR3 identification, clonotype clustering and error correction used MiTCR with a Q25 quality threshold and the strictest error-elimination algorithm. A nonparametric unseen species model with Euler transformation was used to estimate lower-bound total TCR beta diversity. TCRdb's own reprocessing of the public reads used fastp at Q25 and MiXCR and kept productive beta chains. For every CDR3 protein sequence, its rows merge into one entry that carries the most common genes and DNA. These V and J calls are TCRdb output, not the study's own analysis. Present in this sample are roughly 640,000 distinct CDR3 sequences, approximately 30% of which were seen just once. Around 14% of the sample rests with the top ten.

The 39 donors, aged roughly 6 to 95 years, were systemically healthy Caucasian individuals from Russia. Around 10 milliliters of peripheral blood were collected from each donor into EDTA-treated Vacutainer tubes. Ficoll-Paque density-gradient centrifugation was used to isolate PBMCs, with at least 7 million per sample. Trizol reagent was used to extract total RNA from the PBMCs, yielding at least 6 micrograms per sample. For every donor, an aliquot of PBMCs went through flow cytometry to measure the percentages of naive CD45RAhigh/CD27high T cells. Sequencing was performed on blood. The sequence came from a woman of 80 years or more in good health.

This receptor carries the CDR3 CASSPTVIYGYTF. The nucleotide sequence reads as follows: TGCGCCAGCAGCCCGACAGTTATCTATGGCTACACCTTC. The chain employs TRBV5-1 and TRBJ1-2; a weak D assignment points to TRBD1 (5 bases agree). V drops 4 bases and J drops 4 bases, leaving 11 bases in between. Per the germline V gene, SGHRS is the CDR1 and YFSETQ is the CDR2. From the cysteine up to the phenylalanine, the CDR3 has a length of 13 residues. Solely the CDR3 DNA is kept, with 39 bases framed from the first base.